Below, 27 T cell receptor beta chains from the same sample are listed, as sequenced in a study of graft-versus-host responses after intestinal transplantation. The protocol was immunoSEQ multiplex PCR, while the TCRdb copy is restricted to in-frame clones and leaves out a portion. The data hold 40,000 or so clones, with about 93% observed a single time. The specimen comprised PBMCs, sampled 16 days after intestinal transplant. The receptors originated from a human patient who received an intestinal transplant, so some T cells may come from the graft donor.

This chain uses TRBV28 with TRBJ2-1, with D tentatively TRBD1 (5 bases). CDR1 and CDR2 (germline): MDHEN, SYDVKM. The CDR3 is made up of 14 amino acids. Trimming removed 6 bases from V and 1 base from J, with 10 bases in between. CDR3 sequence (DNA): TGTGCCAGCAGGGAACAGGTGTCCTACAATGAGCAGTTCTTC. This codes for CASREQVSYNEQFF.

The CDR3 DNA follows: TGTGCCAGCAGTTTAGGGGAGATGGATACGCAGTATTTT. Translating gives CASSLGEMDTQYF. The genes are TRBV28 and TRBJ2-3, with D perhaps matching TRBD2 (5 bases). The CDR3 runs 13 residues. Germline CDR1 MDHEN, CDR2 SYDVKM. With 2 bases removed from V and 6 bases from J, the gap between germline ends came to 9 bases.

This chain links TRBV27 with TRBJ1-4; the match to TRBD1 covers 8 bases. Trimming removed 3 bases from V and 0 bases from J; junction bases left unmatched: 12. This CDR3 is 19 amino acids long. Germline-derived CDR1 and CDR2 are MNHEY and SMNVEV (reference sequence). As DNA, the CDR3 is TGTGCCAGCAGTTTTAAATGGGGACACAGGGGGGCAACTAATGAAAAACTGTTTTTT. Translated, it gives CASSFKWGHRGATNEKLFF.

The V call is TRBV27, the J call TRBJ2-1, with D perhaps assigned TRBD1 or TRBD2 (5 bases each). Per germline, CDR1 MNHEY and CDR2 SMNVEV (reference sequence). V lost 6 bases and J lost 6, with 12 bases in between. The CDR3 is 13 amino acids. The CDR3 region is CASRGTPGNEQFF. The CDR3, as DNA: TGTGCCAGCAGGGGGACCCCCGGCAATGAGCAGTTCTTC.

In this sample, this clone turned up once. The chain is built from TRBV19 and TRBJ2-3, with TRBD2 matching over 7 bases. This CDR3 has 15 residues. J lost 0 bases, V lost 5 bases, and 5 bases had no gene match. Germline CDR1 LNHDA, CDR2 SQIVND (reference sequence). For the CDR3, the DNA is TGTGCCAGTAGTTACAATAGCGGGAGCACAGATACGCAGTATTTT. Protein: CASSYNSGSTDTQYF.

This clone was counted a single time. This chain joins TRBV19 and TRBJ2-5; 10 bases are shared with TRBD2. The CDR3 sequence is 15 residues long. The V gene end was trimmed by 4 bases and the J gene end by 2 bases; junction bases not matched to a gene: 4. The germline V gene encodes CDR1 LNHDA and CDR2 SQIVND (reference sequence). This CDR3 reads CASSRTSGVQETQYF. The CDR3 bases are TGTGCCAGTAGTAGGACTAGCGGAGTTCAAGAGACCCAGTACTTC.

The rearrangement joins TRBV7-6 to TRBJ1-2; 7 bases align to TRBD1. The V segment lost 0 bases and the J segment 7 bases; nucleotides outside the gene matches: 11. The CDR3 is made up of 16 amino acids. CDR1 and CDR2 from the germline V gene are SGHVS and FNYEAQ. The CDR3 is CASSLARDSVIGGYTF. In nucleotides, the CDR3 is TGTGCCAGCAGCTTAGCGCGGGACAGCGTAATAGGTGGCTACACCTTC. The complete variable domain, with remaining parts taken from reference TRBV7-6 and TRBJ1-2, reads GAGVSQSPRYKVTKRGQDVALRCDPISGHVSLYWYRQALGQGPEFLTYFNYEAQQDKSGLPNDRFSAERPEGSISTLTIQRTEQRDSAMYRCASSLARDSVIGGYTFGSGTRLTVV.

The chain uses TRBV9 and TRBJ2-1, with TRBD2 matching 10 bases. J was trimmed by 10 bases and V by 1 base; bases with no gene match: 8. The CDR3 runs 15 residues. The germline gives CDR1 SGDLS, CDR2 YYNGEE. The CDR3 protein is CASSVTSGKRREQFF. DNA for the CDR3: TGTGCCAGCAGCGTAACTAGCGGGAAAAGGAGGGAGCAGTTCTTC.

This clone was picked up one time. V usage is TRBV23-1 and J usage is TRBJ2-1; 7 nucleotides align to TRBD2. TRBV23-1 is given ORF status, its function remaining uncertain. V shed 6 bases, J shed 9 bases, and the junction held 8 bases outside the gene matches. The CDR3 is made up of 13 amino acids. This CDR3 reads CASRPGLKSEQFF. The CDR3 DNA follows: TGCGCCAGCAGACCGGGACTAAAGAGTGAGCAGTTCTTC.

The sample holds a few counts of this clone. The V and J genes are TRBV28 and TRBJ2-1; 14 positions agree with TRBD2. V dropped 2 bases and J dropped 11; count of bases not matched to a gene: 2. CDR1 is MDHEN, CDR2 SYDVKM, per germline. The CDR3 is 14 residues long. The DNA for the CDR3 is TGTGCCAGCAGTTTACGACTAGCGGGAGGGCAGCAGTTCTTC. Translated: CASSLRLAGGQQFF.

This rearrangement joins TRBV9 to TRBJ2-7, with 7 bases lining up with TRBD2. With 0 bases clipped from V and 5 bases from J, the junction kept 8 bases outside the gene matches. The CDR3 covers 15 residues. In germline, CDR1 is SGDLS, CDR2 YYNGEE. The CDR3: CASSVVGGAGDEQYF. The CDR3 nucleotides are TGTGCCAGCAGCGTAGTGGGCGGCGCGGGGGACGAGCAGTACTTC. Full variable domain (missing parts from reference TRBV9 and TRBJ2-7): DSGVTQTPKHLITATGQRVTLRCSPRSGDLSVYWYQQSLDQGLQFLIQYYNGEERAKGNILERFSAQQFPDLHSELNLSSLELGDSALYFCASSVVGGAGDEQYFGPGTRLTVT.

CDR3 loop: CASSPPGGREPGEQFF. As DNA, the CDR3 is TGTGCCAGCAGTCCACCCGGGGGGCGGGAGCCCGGTGAGCAGTTCTTC. This sequence joins TRBV6-6 and TRBJ2-1; D is perhaps TRBD2 (7 bases). The CDR3 spans 16 residues. Per the germline V gene, CDR1 is MNHNY and CDR2 is SVGAGI (reference sequence). Trimming stripped 5 bases from V and 9 bases from J, with 23 bases between.

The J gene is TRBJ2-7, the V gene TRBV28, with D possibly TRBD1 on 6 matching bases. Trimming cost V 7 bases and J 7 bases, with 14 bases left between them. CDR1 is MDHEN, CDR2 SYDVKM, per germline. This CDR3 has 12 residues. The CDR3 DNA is TGTGCCAGCACCCTGGGGGCGGAGGAGCAGTACTTC. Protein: CASTLGAEEQYF.

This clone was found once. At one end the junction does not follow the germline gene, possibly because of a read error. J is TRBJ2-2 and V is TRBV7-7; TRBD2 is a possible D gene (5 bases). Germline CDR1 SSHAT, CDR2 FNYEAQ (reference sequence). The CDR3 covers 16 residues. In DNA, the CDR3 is TGTGCTAGCAGCTTATCGGGCCGTCGGGGTGCCGGGGAGCTGTTTTTT. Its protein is CASSLSGRRGAGELFF.

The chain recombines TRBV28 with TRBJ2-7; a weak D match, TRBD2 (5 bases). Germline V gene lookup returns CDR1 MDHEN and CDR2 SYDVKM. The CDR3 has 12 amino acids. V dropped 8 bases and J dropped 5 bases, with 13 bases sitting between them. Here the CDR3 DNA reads TGTGCCAGCGGAGGAAAAGTCGACGAGCAGTACTTC. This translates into CASGGKVDEQYF.

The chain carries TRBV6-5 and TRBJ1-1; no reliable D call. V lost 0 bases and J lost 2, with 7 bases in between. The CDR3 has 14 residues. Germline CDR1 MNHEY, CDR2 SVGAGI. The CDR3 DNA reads TGTGCCAGCAGTTACTCGGCCATAAACACTGAAGCTTTCTTT. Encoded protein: CASSYSAINTEAFF.

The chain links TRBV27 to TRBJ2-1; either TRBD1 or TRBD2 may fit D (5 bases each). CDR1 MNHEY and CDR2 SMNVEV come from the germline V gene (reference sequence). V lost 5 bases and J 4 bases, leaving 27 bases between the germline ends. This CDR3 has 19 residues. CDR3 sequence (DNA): TGTGCCAGCAGTCGGGGACCTTGGGTGCATCGCGGATTGTACAATGAGCAGTTCTTC. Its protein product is CASSRGPWVHRGLYNEQFF.

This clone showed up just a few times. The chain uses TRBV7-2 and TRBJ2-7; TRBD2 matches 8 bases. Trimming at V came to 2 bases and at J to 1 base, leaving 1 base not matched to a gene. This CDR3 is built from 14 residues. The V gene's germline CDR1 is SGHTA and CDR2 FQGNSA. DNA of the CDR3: TGTGCCAGCAGCTTACTAGCGGGTTCCTACGAGCAGTACTTC. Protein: CASSLLAGSYEQYF.

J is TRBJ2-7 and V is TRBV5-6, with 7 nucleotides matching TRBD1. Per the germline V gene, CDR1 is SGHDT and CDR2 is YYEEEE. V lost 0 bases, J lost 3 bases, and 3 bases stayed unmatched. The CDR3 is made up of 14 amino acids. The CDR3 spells CASSLAAGGYEQYF. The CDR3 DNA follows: TGTGCCAGCAGCTTGGCGGCAGGGGGCTACGAGCAGTACTTC.

Here the CDR3 reads CASSQGGRASDTQYF. CDR3 nucleotides: TGCGCCAGCAGCCAAGGCGGGAGGGCCTCTGATACGCAGTATTTT. The chain recombines TRBV4-3 with TRBJ2-3; TRBD2 matches at 9 bases. The J segment lost 6 bases and the V segment lost 1 base, leaving 5 bases of the junction unmatched. Germline V gene lookup returns CDR1 LGHNA and CDR2 YSLEER. The CDR3 sequence is 15 residues long.

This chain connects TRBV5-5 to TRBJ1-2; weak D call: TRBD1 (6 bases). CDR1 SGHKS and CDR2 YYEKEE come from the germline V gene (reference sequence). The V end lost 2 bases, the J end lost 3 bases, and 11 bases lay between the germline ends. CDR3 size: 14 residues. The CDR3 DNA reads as TGTGCCAGCAGCTTAAGCAGGGGAGACTATGGCTACACCTTC. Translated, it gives CASSLSRGDYGYTF. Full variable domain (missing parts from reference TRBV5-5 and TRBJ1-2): DAGVTQSPTHLIKTRGQQVTLRCSPISGHKSVSWYQQVLGQGPQFIFQYYEKEERGRGNFPDRFSARQFPNYSSELNVNALLLGDSALYLCASSLSRGDYGYTFGSGTRLTVV.

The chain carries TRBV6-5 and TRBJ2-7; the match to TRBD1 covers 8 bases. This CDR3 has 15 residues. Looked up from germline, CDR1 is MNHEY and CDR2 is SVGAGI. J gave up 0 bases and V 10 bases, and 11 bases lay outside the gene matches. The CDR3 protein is CATWGPTGDSYEQYF. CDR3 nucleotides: TGTGCCACCTGGGGCCCGACAGGGGACTCCTACGAGCAGTACTTC.

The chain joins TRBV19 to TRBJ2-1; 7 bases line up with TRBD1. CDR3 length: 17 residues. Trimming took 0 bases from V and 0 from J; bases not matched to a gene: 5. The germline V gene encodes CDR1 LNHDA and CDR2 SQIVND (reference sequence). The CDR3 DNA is TGTGCCAGTAGTATAGATGGTAGGGGGCTCTCCTACAATGAGCAGTTCTTC. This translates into CASSIDGRGLSYNEQFF.

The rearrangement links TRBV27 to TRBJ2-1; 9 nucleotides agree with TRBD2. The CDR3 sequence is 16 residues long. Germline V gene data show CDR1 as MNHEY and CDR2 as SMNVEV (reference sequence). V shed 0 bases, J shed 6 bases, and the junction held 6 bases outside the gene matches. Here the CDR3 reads CASSLSGGRACNEQFF. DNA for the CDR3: TGTGCCAGCAGTTTATCTGGCGGGAGGGCCTGCAATGAGCAGTTCTTC.

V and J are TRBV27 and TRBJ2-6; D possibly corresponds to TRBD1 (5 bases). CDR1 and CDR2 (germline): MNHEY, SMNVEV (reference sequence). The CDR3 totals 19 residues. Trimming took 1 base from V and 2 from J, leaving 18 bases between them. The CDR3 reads CASSLYKRSRAAGANVLTF. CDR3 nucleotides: TGTGCCAGCAGTTTATATAAGCGCAGCAGGGCCGCTGGGGCCAACGTCCTGACTTTC.

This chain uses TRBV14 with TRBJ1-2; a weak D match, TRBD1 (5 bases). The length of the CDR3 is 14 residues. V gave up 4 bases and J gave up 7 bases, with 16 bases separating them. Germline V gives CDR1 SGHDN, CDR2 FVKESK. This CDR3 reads CASSPARGTAGYTF. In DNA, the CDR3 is TGTGCCAGCAGCCCAGCCAGAGGGACGGCTGGCTACACCTTC.

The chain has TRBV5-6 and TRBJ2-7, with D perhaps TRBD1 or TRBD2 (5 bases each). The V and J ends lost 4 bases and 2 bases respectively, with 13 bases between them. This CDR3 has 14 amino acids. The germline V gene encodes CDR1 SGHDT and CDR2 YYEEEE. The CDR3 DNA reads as TGTGCCAGCAGCGTCGCCGGGACCGCCTACGAGCAGTACTTC. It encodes CASSVAGTAYEQYF.